These T cell receptor beta chains were read from a single sample in a study of cytomegalovirus exposure and HLA in healthy donors. This table comes from immunoSEQ multiplex PCR, and its TCRdb copy is limited to in-frame clones, with some not included. The table has 190,000 or so clones, roughly 78% seen once. Sequenced input: PBMCs. The receptor source for this set is a girl between 10 and 17 years old in good health and CMV-seropositive. Each CDR3 is given with its conserved first and last residue. The D gene is left open where the match is weak.

cdr3_aa	cdr3_nt	d_call	v_call	j_call
CASSDRTSGGAVYEQYF	TGTGCCAGCAGTGATAGGACTAGCGGGGGGGCCGTGTACGAGCAGTACTTC	TRBD2	TRBV2	TRBJ2-7
CASSPEEGSADTQYF	TGTGCCAGCAGCCCCGAGGAGGGCTCAGCAGATACGCAGTATTTT	.	TRBV9	TRBJ2-3
CATSRDIVSGGNQPQHF	TGTGCCACCAGCAGAGATATAGTTTCGGGGGGCAATCAGCCCCAGCATTTT	.	TRBV15	TRBJ1-5
CASSSETGNYGYTF	TGTGCCAGTAGTTCAGAAACGGGTAACTATGGCTACACCTTC	.	TRBV19	TRBJ1-2
CSVDRGNTGELFF	TGCAGCGTTGACAGGGGGAACACCGGGGAGCTGTTTTTT	.	TRBV29-1	TRBJ2-2
CASSWSSGETQYF	TGTGCCAGCAGTTGGTCTAGCGGAGAGACCCAGTACTTC	TRBD2	TRBV2	TRBJ2-5
CASSQETILTAIYF	TGCGCCAGCAGCCAAGAGACAATTTTGACAGCCATATATTTT	.	TRBV4-1	TRBJ1-3
CASSPGGAEAFF	TGTGCCAGCTCCCCGGGAGGGGCTGAAGCTTTCTTT	.	TRBV18	TRBJ1-1
CASSLAAGGPYEQYF	TGTGCCAGCAGCTTAGCAGCGGGGGGACCCTACGAGCAGTACTTC	TRBD2	TRBV11-2	TRBJ2-7
CASSLGGSGGGSPLHF	TGTGCCAGCAGCTTAGGAGGGTCCGGCGGGGGCTCACCCCTCCACTTT	.	TRBV7-2	TRBJ1-6
CAWSPGLGRSHNEQFF	TGTGCCTGGAGCCCTGGTCTAGGGAGGTCCCACAATGAGCAGTTCTTC	.	TRBV30	TRBJ2-1